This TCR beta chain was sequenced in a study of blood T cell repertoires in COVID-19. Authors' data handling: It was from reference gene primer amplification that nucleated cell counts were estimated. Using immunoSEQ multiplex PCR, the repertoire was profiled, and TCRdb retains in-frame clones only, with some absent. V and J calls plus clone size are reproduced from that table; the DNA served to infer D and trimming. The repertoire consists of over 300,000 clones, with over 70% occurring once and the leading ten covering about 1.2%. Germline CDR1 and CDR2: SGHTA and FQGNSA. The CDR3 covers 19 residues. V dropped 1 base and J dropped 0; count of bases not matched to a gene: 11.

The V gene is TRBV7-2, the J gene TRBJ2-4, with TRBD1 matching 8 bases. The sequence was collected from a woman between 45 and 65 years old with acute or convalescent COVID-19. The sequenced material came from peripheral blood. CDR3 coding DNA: TGTGCCAGCAGCTTAGAGCCAGGGGGCACCTCTCTAGCCAAAAACATTCAGTACTTC. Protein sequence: CASSLEPGGTSLAKNIQYF.